In this sample, the clone carrying this T cell receptor (beta chain) turned up a few times. Its antigen is not identified. Trimming took off 2 bases at V and 3 bases at J, with 14 bases between the two ends. Germline V gene data show CDR1 as SGHVS and CDR2 as FNYEAQ. The CDR3 sequence is 15 residues long. The sample comes from a study of CD8+CD57+ T cells in acquired aplastic anemia. As for the study in general: Mean DNA quantity obtained from sorted CD4+ and CD8+ cells was 3 to 4 ug. As sequenced from healthy donors, CD4+ cells averaged about 11 million reads. Findings and limits, study-wide: The same twenty-nine CD8+ CDR3 sequences occurred in patients and in controls. CD8+ Simpson's diversity did not differ significantly between patients and controls.

Investigators profiled TCR beta VDJ and CDR3 from genomic DNA template. TCRdb recomputed calls from the reads with MiXCR, one row per CDR3 protein. The profile shows about 180,000 distinct CDR3 sequences, about 47% of them singletons. V and J are TRBV7-6 and TRBJ2-7; a weak D match, TRBD1 (6 bases). Input material: sorted CD4+, CD8+, or CD8+CD57+ T cells (not recorded which) from PBMCs. The receptor was isolated from a human donor in good health. CDR3 in DNA: TGTGCCAGCAGCTTACAGGGGCCCTCCGTCTACGAGCAGTACTTC. Its translation: CASSLQGPSVYEQYF.